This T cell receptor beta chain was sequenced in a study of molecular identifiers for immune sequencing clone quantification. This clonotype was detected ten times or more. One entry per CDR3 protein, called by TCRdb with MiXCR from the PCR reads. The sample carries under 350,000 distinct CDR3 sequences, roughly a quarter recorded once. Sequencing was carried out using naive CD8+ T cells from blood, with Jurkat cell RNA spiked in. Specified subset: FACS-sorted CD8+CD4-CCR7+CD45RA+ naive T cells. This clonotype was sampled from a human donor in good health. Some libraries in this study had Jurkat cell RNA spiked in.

The CDR3 nucleotides read TGTGCCAGCAGTTACATTTCAGGTGTGCGGAACGAGCAGTACTTC. It specifies CASSYISGVRNEQYF. The genes are TRBV6-2 or TRBV6-3 and TRBJ2-7; D is ambiguous. The V end was cut by 2 bases, the J end by 5 bases, with 16 bases between. The CDR3 totals 15 residues. Germline assignment: CDR1 MNHEY and CDR2 SVGEGT.